This T cell receptor beta chain appears in the sequencing data of a study of graft-versus-host responses after intestinal transplantation. Study-wide context: Transplant recipients had multivisceral, liver-intestinal, or isolated intestinal grafts. For about three years after anti-thymocyte globulin induction, all recipients took tacrolimus and steroids. Study outcomes and limitations: In recipient marrow, GvH clones were found, and some appeared first in ileum or blood.

This CDR3 is 13 amino acids long. Comments on this clone: Its antigen is undetermined.

TCRdb keeps only in-frame clones here, not all; method: immunoSEQ multiplex PCR. The table has around 30,000 clones, about 90% seen once. This receptor was identified in a human patient who received an intestinal transplant, so some T cells may come from the graft donor. Material: PBMCs, obtained around 460 days after intestinal transplantation. This chain links TRBV21-1 with TRBJ2-1; the table gives TRBD2 as D, unverified against the DNA. TRBV21-1 is noted as a pseudogene. The CDR3 here is CASKRESLNEQFF. In DNA, the CDR3 is TGTGCCAGCAAGCGGGAGTCCCTCAATGAGCAGTTCTTC.